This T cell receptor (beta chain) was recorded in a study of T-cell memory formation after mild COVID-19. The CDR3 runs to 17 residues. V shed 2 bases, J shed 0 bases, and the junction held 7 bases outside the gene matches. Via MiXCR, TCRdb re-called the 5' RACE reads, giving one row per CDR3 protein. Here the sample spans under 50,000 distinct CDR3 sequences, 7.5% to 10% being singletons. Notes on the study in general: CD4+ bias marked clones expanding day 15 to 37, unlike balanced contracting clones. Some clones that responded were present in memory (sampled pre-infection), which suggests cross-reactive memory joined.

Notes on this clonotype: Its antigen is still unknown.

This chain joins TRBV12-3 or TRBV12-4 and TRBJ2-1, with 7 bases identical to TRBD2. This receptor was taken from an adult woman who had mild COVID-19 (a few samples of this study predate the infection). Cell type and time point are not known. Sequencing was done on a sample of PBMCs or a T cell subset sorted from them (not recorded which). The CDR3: CASSLIQRGRSYNEQFF. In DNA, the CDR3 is TGTGCCAGCAGTTTAATCCAGCGGGGACGCTCCTACAATGAGCAGTTCTTC.